This T cell receptor beta chain was sequenced for a study of cytomegalovirus exposure and HLA in healthy donors. Note on this clone: Its matching antigen is unknown.

Notes on the study in general: Some TCR beta chains (roughly 150 of them) were listed as cytomegalovirus-associated.

Germline CDR1 and CDR2: MNHNS and SASEGT. The J segment lost 0 bases and the V segment lost 1 base, leaving 6 bases of the junction unmatched. CDR3 length equals 18 residues. In the PCR, 60 Vbeta and 13 Jbeta primers were used. This table comes from immunoSEQ multiplex PCR, and its TCRdb copy is limited to in-frame clones, with some not included. Altogether approximately 200,000 clones are present, approximately 83% being singletons, with the ten largest covering around 0.1%. This sequence was found in a boy aged 2 to 9 in good health and CMV-seronegative. Source material: PBMCs. This rearrangement joins TRBV6-1 to TRBJ2-2; TRBD1 aligns across 9 bases. In DNA, the CDR3 is TGTGCCAGCAGTGAAGTAAGGACAGGGGACCCGAACACCGGGGAGCTGTTTTTT. This sequence encodes CASSEVRTGDPNTGELFF.